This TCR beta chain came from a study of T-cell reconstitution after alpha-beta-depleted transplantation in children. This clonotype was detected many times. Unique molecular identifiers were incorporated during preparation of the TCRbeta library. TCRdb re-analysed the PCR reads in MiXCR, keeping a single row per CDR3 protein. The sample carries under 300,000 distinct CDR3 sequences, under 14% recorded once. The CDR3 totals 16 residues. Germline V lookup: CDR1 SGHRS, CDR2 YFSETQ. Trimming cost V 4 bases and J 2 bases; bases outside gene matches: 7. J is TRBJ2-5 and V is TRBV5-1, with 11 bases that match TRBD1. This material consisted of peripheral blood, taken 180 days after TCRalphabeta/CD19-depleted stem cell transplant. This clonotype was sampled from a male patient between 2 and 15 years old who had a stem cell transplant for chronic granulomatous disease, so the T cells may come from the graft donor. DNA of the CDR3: TGCGCCAGCAGCGCCGGGACAGGGGGGGAACAAGAGACCCAGTACTTC. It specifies CASSAGTGGEQETQYF.